This TCR beta chain appears in the sequencing data of a study of blood T cells in healthy people across ages. General study points: Age showed a roughly linear inverse relationship with TCR beta diversity per million T cells.

Aged about 6 to 90, donors were systemically healthy Caucasians from Russia. Primed by a sample-barcoded 5' primer and a J-beta primer mix, a second PCR proceeded for roughly 7 to 12 cycles. One entry per CDR3 protein, called by TCRdb with MiXCR from the 5' RACE reads. The data hold fewer than 950,000 distinct CDR3 sequences, with about 53% observed a single time. A few counts support this clonotype. The antigen is undetermined. Germline V gives CDR1 LGHNA, CDR2 YNFKEQ. V was pared by 4 bases and J by 7 bases, with 21 bases between. The CDR3 contains 16 residues. The chain recombines TRBV4-2 with TRBJ2-3; D may be TRBD1 or TRBD2 (5 bases each). The sample taken for sequencing was blood. The clonotype was recovered from an elderly man in good health. The CDR3 coding sequence is TGTGCCAGCAGCCTGCTCCGGGACCCAGGGATTCATACGCAGTATTTT. Its translation: CASSLLRDPGIHTQYF.